The source of this T cell receptor beta chain is a study of blood T cell repertoires in COVID-19. As for the study in general: Samples representing acute and convalescent COVID-19 were sourced from the United States, Italy and Spain.

The CDR3 has 12 residues. Germline assignment: CDR1 MDHEN and CDR2 SYDVKM. Trimming stripped 2 bases from V and 8 bases from J, with 9 bases between. Profiled with immunoSEQ multiplex PCR; TCRdb holds only in-frame clones, not every one. The table records 150,000 to 200,000 clones, approximately 88% of them present only once. The sequence came from an elderly woman with active or convalescent COVID-19. Input material: peripheral blood. This sequence joins TRBV28 and TRBJ1-2, with unresolved D. For the CDR3, the DNA is TGTGCCAGCAGTTTAGGGCGCCGCGGCTACACCTTC. Amino acid sequence: CASSLGRRGYTF.